The 3 T cell receptor beta chains given below trace back to one sample, sequenced in a study of immune evolution from preneoplasia to lung adenocarcinoma. Produced via immunoSEQ multiplex PCR; TCRdb's table is partial and in-frame only. Of 9,000 to 10,000 clones in the sample, around nine tenths were seen once. The source material was FFPE invasive lung adenocarcinoma tissue. These receptors were obtained from a person aged 65 to 85 with invasive lung adenocarcinoma. Some clones in this sample may be carry-over from other donors' samples.

The DNA of the CDR3 is TGTGCCAGCAGTGAAGAGACAGGGACTGGAAACACCATATATTTT. Translated, it gives CASSEETGTGNTIYF. The chain links TRBV6-1 to TRBJ1-3; 7 bases are shared with TRBD1. The junction had 2 bases not matched to a gene; V was cut back by 1 base and J by 2 bases. The CDR3 is 15 residues long. The germline V gene encodes CDR1 MNHNS and CDR2 SASEGT.

The chain links TRBV25-1 to TRBJ2-2; unclear D gene. The ends were cut back, 0 bases at V and 0 bases at J, with 5 bases in the middle. The CDR3 is 15 residues long. Germline loops: CDR1 MGHDK, CDR2 SYGVNS. CDR3 residues: CASSEYNPNTGELFF. The CDR3 DNA follows: TGTGCCAGCAGTGAATATAACCCGAACACCGGGGAGCTGTTTTTT. Combining the CDR3 with reference TRBV25-1 and TRBJ2-2 gives the whole variable domain EADIYQTPRYLVIGTGKKITLECSQTMGHDKMYWYQQDPGMELHLIHYSYGVNSTEKGDLSSESTVSRIRTEHFPLTLESARPSHTSQYLCASSEYNPNTGELFFGEGSRLTVL.

This rearrangement joins TRBV7-8 to TRBJ2-3; D is ambiguous. From germline, CDR1 is SGHVS and CDR2 FQNEAQ. V was pared by 4 bases and J by 1 base, with 6 bases between. The CDR3 has 13 residues. The CDR3 DNA follows: TGTGCCAGCAGCTCCACAGGCACAGATACGCAGTATTTT. As protein: CASSSTGTDTQYF.